The 2 T cell receptor beta chains presented below share a single source sample, sequenced in a study of PD-L1 blockade in urothelial cancer. Generated by immunoSEQ multiplex PCR, the TCRdb table keeps only in-frame clones and is missing some. The sample lists roughly 100,000 clones; roughly 83% were seen once. As to time point: peripheral blood 6 weeks after treatment start. The sample consisted of PBMCs, taken around atezolizumab (anti-PD-L1) treatment. These receptors came from a man aged 70-80 years with urothelial cancer.

The chain couples TRBV7-2 to TRBJ1-4, with 8 bases identical to TRBD1. The CDR3 has 18 residues. Germline CDR1 reads SGHTA; CDR2 reads FQGNSA. Trimming at V came to 5 bases and at J to 8 bases, leaving 19 bases not matched to a gene. DNA of the CDR3: TGTGCCAGCAGCCGACAGGGGCTCGGAGTCCCAGTTCACGAAAAACTGTTTTTT. It specifies CASSRQGLGVPVHEKLFF. Together with reference TRBV7-2 and TRBJ1-4, the CDR3 gives the full variable domain: GAGVSQSPSNKVTEKGKDVELRCDPISGHTALYWYRQSLGQGLEFLIYFQGNSAPDKSGLPSDRFSAERTGGSVSTLTIQRTQQEDSAVYLCASSRQGLGVPVHEKLFFGSGTQLSVL.

The chain joins TRBV7-7 to TRBJ2-5; 7 bases are shared with TRBD1. CDR1 and CDR2 from the germline V gene are SSHAT and FNYEAQ (reference sequence). The CDR3 spans 13 residues. The trim removed 4 bases at V and 5 bases at J, leaving 4 bases unmatched. CDR3: CASSSDRRETQYF. The CDR3 DNA reads TGTGCCAGCAGCTCGGACAGGAGGGAGACCCAGTACTTC.